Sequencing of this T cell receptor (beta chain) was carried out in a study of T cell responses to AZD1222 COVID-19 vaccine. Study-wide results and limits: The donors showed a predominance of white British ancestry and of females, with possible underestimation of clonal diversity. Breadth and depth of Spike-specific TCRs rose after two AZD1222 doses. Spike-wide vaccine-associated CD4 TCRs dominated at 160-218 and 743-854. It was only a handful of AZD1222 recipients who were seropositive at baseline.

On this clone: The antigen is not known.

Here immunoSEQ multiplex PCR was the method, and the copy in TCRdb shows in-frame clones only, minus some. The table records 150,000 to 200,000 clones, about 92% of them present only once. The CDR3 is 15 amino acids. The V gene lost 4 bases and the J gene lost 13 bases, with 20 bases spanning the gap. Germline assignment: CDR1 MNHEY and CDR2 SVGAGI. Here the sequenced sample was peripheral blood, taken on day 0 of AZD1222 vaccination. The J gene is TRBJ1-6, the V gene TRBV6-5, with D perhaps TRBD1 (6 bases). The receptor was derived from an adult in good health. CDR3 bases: TGTGCCAGCAGTTTAATACAGGGCCCCGAGACGCCCCTCCACTTT. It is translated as CASSLIQGPETPLHF.